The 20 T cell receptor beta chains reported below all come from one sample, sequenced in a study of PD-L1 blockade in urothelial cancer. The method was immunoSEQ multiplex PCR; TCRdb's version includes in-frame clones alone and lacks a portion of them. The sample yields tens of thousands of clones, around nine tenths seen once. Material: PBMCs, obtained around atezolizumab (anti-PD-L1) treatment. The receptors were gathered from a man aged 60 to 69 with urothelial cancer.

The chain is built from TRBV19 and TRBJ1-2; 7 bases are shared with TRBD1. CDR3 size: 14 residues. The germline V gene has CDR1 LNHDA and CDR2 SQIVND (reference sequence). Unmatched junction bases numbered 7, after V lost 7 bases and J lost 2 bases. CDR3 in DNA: TGTGCCAGTAAATTGACAGGGTCAAACTATGGCTACACCTTC. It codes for CASKLTGSNYGYTF. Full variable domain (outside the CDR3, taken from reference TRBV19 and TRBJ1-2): DGGITQSPKYLFRKEGQNVTLSCEQNLNHDAMYWYRQDPGQGLRLIYYSQIVNDFQKGDIAEGYSVSREKKESFPLTVTSAQKNPTAFYLCASKLTGSNYGYTFGSGTRLTVV.

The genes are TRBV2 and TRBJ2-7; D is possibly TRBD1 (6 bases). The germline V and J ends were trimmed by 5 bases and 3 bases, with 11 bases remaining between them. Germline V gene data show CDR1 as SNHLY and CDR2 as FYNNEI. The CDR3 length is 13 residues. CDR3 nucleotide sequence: TGTGCCAGCAGTAAGGACAGCCACTACGAGCAGTACTTC. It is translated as CASSKDSHYEQYF.

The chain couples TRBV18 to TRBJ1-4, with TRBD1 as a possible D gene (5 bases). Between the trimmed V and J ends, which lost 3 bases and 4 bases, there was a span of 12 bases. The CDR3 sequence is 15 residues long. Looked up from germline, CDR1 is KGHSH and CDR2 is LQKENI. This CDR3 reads CASSPQGMGNEKLFF. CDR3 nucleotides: TGTGCCAGCTCACCGCAGGGCATGGGTAATGAAAAACTGTTTTTT.

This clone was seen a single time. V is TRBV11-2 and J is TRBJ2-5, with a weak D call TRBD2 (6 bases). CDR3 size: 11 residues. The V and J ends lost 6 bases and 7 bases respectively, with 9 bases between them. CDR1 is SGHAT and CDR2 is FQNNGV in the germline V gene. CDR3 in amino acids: CASSLGGTQYF. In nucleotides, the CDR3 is TGTGCCAGCAGTCTGGGGGGGACCCAGTACTTC.

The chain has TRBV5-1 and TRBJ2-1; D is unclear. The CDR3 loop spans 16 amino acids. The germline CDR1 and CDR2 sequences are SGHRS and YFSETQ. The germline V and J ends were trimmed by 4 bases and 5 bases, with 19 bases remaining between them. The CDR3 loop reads CASSPAGQQVNNEQFF. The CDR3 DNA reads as TGCGCCAGCAGCCCCGCTGGCCAGCAGGTTAACAATGAGCAGTTCTTC.

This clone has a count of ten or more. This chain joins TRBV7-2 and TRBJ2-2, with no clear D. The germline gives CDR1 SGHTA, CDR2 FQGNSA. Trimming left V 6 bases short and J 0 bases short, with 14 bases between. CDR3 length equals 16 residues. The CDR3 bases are TGTGCCAGCAGTAAGGAAGCGATAACGAACACCGGGGAGCTGTTTTTT. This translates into CASSKEAITNTGELFF.

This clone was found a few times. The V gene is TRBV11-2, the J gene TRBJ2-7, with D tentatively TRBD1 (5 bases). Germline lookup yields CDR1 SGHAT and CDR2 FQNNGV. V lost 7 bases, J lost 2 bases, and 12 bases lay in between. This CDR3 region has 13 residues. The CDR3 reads CASTQGPPYEQYF. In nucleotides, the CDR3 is TGTGCCAGCACCCAGGGTCCCCCCTACGAGCAGTACTTC. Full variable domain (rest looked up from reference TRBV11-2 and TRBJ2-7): EAGVAQSPRYKIIEKRQSVAFWCNPISGHATLYWYQQILGQGPKLLIQFQNNGVVDDSQLPKDRFSAERLKGVDSTLKIQPAKLEDSAVYLCASTQGPPYEQYFGPGTRLTVT.

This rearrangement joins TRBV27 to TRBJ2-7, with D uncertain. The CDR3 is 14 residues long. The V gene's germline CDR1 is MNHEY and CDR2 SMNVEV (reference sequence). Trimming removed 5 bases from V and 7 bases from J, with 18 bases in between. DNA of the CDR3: TGTGCCAGCAGTCCCCTCCTGACATTCCGGGAGCAGTACTTC. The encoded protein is CASSPLLTFREQYF.

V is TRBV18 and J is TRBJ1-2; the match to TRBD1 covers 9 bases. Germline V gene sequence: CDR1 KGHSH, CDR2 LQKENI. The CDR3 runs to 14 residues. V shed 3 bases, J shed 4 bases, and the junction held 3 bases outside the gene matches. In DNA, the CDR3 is TGTGCCAGCTCACCTTCGACAGGGGGCTATGGCTACACCTTC. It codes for CASSPSTGGYGYTF.

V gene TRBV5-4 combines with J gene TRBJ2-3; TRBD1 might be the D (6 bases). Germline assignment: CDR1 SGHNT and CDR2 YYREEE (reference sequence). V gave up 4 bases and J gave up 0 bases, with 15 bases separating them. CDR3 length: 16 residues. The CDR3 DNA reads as TGTGCCAGCAGCGAAAGCGGACAGATGAGCACAGATACGCAGTATTTT. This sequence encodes CASSESGQMSTDTQYF.

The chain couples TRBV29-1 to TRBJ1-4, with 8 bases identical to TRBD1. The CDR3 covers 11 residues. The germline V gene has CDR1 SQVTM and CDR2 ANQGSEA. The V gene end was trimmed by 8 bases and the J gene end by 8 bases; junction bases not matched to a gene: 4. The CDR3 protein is CSFRTGEKLFF. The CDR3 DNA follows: TGCAGCTTTAGGACAGGGGAAAAACTGTTTTTT.

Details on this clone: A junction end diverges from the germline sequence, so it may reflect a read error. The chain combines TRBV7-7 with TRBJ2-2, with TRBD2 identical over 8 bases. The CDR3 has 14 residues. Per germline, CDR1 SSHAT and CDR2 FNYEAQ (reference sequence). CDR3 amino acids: CASSPGGYTGELFF. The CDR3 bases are TGTGCTAGCAGCCCGGGAGGGTACACCGGGGAGCTGTTTTTT.

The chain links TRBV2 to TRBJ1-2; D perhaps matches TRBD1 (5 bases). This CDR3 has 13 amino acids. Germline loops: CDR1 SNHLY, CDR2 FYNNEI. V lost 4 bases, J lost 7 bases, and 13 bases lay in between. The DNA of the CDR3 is TGTGCCAGCAGTGGGGACTCACTGACTGGCTACACCTTC. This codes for CASSGDSLTGYTF.

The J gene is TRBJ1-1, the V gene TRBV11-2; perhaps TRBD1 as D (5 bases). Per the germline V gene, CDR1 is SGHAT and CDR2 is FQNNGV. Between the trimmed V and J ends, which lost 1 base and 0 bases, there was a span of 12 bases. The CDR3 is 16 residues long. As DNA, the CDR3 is TGTGCCAGCAGCTTAGCCCGACAGAGTCTGAACACTGAAGCTTTCTTT. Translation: CASSLARQSLNTEAFF.

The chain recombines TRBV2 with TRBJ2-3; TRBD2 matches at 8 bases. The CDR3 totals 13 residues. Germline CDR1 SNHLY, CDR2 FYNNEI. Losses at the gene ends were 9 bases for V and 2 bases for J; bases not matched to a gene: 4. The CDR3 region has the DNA TGTGCCAGTACTAGCGGCTACACAGATACGCAGTATTTT. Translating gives CASTSGYTDTQYF.

The CDR3 sequence: CASSLSGQGAYDGYTF. DNA of the CDR3: TGTGCCAGCAGCTTAAGCGGACAGGGGGCTTATGATGGCTACACCTTC. This sequence joins TRBV7-3 and TRBJ1-2, with 11 bases that match TRBD1. This CDR3 contains 16 residues. Trimming at V came to 1 base and at J to 6 bases, leaving 7 bases not matched to a gene. Germline CDR1 and CDR2: SGHTA and FQGTGA.

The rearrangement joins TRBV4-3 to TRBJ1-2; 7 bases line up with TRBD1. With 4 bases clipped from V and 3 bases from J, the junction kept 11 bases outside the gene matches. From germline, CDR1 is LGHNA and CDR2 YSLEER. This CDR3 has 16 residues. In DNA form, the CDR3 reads TGCGCCAGCAGCCCCTCACAGGGGTGGGTAGACTATGGCTACACCTTC. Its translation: CASSPSQGWVDYGYTF.

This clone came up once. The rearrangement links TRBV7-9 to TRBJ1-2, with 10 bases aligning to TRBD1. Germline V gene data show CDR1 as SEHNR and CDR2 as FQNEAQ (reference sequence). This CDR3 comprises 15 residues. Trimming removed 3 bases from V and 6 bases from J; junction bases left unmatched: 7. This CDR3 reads CASSFAGQGVNGYTF. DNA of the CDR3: TGTGCCAGCAGCTTTGCTGGACAGGGGGTAAATGGCTACACCTTC.

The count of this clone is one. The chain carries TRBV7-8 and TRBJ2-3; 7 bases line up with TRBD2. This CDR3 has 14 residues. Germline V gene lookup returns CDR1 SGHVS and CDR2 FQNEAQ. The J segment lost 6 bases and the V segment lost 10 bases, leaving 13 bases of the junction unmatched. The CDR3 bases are TGTGCCACCGGGAGGATTTCCTCCGGGGATACGCAGTATTTT. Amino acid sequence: CATGRISSGDTQYF.

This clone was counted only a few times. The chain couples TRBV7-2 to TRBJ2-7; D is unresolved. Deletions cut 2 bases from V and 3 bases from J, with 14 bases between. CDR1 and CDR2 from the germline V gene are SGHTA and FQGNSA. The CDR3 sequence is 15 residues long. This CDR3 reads CASSLSVLRNYEQYF. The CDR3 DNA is TGTGCCAGCAGCTTAAGCGTGTTACGAAACTACGAGCAGTACTTC. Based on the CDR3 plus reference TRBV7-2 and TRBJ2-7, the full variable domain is GAGVSQSPSNKVTEKGKDVELRCDPISGHTALYWYRQSLGQGLEFLIYFQGNSAPDKSGLPSDRFSAERTGGSVSTLTIQRTQQEDSAVYLCASSLSVLRNYEQYFGPGTRLTVT.